This T cell receptor beta chain came from a study of blood T cell repertoires in COVID-19. Looking at the study overall: Sites in the United States, Italy and Spain provided acute and convalescent COVID-19 samples.

The method was immunoSEQ multiplex PCR; TCRdb's version includes in-frame clones alone and lacks a portion of them. Found here are more than 150,000 clones, more than 75% of them singletons; the top ten hold 7% to 7.5%. This CDR3 is built from 15 residues. J gave up 6 bases and V 6 bases, and 9 bases lay outside the gene matches. In germline, CDR1 is LNHDA, CDR2 SQIVND (reference sequence). The sequenced material came from PBMCs or T cells enriched from blood (not recorded which). The TCR was taken from a woman in her forties or fifties who had recovered from COVID-19. The chain recombines TRBV19 with TRBJ1-5; 9 bases agree with TRBD1. The CDR3 sequence is CASRGQGRAGQPQHF. DNA for the CDR3: TGTGCCAGTAGGGGACAGGGTCGGGCTGGTCAGCCCCAGCATTTT.